The 13 T cell receptor beta chains below all came from one sample that was sequenced in a study of blood T cell repertoires in COVID-19. Clones were read by immunoSEQ multiplex PCR, and TCRdb kept only the in-frame ones, dropping some. Among approximately 190,000 clones, about four fifths were seen once, and the ten largest hold 4% to 6%. Sequenced material: peripheral blood. These receptors were taken from a woman in her 70s with active or convalescent COVID-19.

The chain links TRBV18 to TRBJ2-7; a possible D gene is TRBD1 (6 bases). Germline lookup yields CDR1 KGHSH and CDR2 LQKENI. This CDR3 is 14 amino acids long. V lost 3 bases and J 7 bases, leaving 16 bases between the germline ends. The CDR3 sequence: CASSPLPEGGEQYF. The CDR3 nucleotides read TGTGCCAGCTCACCCCTACCGGAAGGGGGTGAGCAGTACTTC.

The J gene is TRBJ2-1, the V gene TRBV7-3; 7 positions agree with TRBD2. The germline V gene has CDR1 SGHTA and CDR2 FQGTGA. Trimming took 1 base from V and 9 from J; bases not matched to a gene: 12. The CDR3 runs to 16 residues. Here the CDR3 reads CASSLRSPRERGEQFF. CDR3 DNA sequence: TGTGCCAGCAGCTTAAGGTCTCCGCGGGAGCGGGGTGAGCAGTTCTTC. Full variable domain (remainder filled in from reference TRBV7-3 and TRBJ2-1): GAGVSQTPSNKVTEKGKYVELRCDPISGHTALYWYRQSLGQGPEFLIYFQGTGAADDSGLPNDRFFAVRPEGSVSTLKIQRTERGDSAVYLCASSLRSPRERGEQFFGPGTRLTVL.

The rearrangement links TRBV27 to TRBJ2-7, with TRBD2 matching 10 bases. Germline assignment: CDR1 MNHEY and CDR2 SMNVEV (reference sequence). The CDR3 runs to 14 residues. V lost 8 bases, J lost 2 bases, and 6 bases stayed unmatched. The CDR3 sequence: CASQSGRAPYEQYF. Written as DNA, the CDR3 is TGTGCCAGCCAAAGCGGGAGGGCACCCTACGAGCAGTACTTC.

This clone was detected only once. The gene calls are TRBV29-1 and TRBJ1-3; D is possibly TRBD1 (5 bases). This CDR3 spans 13 amino acids. V gave up 3 bases and J gave up 2 bases, with 8 bases separating them. The germline V gene encodes CDR1 SQVTM and CDR2 ANQGSEA. The CDR3, as DNA: TGCAGCGTTGAGTCGGGGGCTGGAAACACCATATATTTT. Amino acids: CSVESGAGNTIYF. The variable domain in full, with the rest retrieved from reference TRBV29-1 and TRBJ1-3, is SAVISQKPSRDICQRGTSLTIQCQVDSQVTMMFWYRQQPGQSLTLIATANQGSEATYESGFVIDKFPISRPNLTFSTLTVSNMSPEDSSIYLCSVESGAGNTIYFGEGSWLTVV.

V is TRBV7-3 and J is TRBJ2-3, with 12 positions matching TRBD1. The CDR3 covers 14 residues. With V trimmed by 5 bases and J by 7 bases, 4 bases remained unmatched. CDR1 is SGHTA and CDR2 is FQGTGA in the germline V gene. The CDR3: CASSPGTGGHTQYF. The CDR3 nucleotides read TGTGCCAGCAGCCCCGGGACAGGGGGCCATACGCAGTATTTT.

This sequence joins TRBV4-1 and TRBJ1-3; D is unresolved. The CDR3 is 16 amino acids. V lost 3 bases, J lost 2 bases, and 14 bases lay in between. CDR1 is MGHRA and CDR2 is YSYEKL in the germline V gene. The CDR3: CASSQVRKGAGNTIYF. The CDR3 nucleotides are TGCGCCAGCAGCCAGGTACGCAAGGGAGCTGGAAACACCATATATTTT.

The rearrangement uses TRBV30 and TRBJ2-3; 9 bases fit TRBD1. The CDR3 covers 15 residues. CDR1 is GTSNPN and CDR2 is SVGIG in the germline V gene (reference sequence). With 4 bases clipped from V and 6 bases from J, the junction kept 11 bases outside the gene matches. The CDR3 spells CAWKPKGQGRDTQYF. The CDR3 DNA reads TGTGCCTGGAAGCCGAAGGGACAGGGACGTGATACGCAGTATTTT.

In this sample, this clone turned up a few times. Here the CDR3 reads CASSSDRGNTEAFF. The DNA for the CDR3 is TGCGCCAGCAGCTCCGACAGGGGGAACACTGAAGCTTTCTTT. The J gene is TRBJ1-1, the V gene TRBV5-1; 8 nucleotides line up with TRBD1. With 3 bases clipped from V and 1 base from J, the junction kept 2 bases outside the gene matches. The germline CDR1 and CDR2 sequences are SGHRS and YFSETQ. CDR3 size: 14 residues.

The CDR3 is CATRHAIHNEQFF. The CDR3 region has the DNA TGTGCCACCCGACACGCTATACACAATGAGCAGTTCTTC. The chain recombines TRBV11-1 with TRBJ2-1; D unclear. The CDR3 loop spans 13 amino acids. V shed 10 bases and J shed 5 bases, with 15 bases lying between them. Germline CDR1 reads SGHAT; CDR2 reads FQDESV (reference sequence). Together with reference TRBV11-1 and TRBJ2-1, the CDR3 gives the full variable domain: EAEVAQSPRYKITEKSQAVAFWCDPISGHATLYWYRQILGQGPELLVQFQDESVVDDSQLPKDRFSAERLKGVDSTLKIQPAELGDSAMYLCATRHAIHNEQFFGPGTRLTVL.

A few counts support this clone. The rearrangement links TRBV30 to TRBJ2-2; 11 nucleotides line up with TRBD1. V trimming: 8 bases; J trimming: 5 bases; junction bases outside the gene matches: 10. CDR1 is GTSNPN, CDR2 SVGIG, per germline (reference sequence). This CDR3 is 15 amino acids long. The CDR3 sequence is CARDRGRGLTGELFF. The CDR3 region has the DNA TGTGCCCGGGACAGGGGGAGGGGATTGACCGGGGAGCTGTTTTTT.

The rearrangement links TRBV2 to TRBJ2-1; 8 bases are shared with TRBD2. V shed 4 bases, J shed 9 bases, and the junction held 11 bases outside the gene matches. The germline V gene has CDR1 SNHLY and CDR2 FYNNEI. The CDR3 spans 15 residues. In DNA, the CDR3 is TGTGCCAGCAGTGCGGGAGGGGGAGGTAGTGGTGAGCAGTTCTTC. As protein: CASSAGGGGSGEQFF.

The chain uses TRBV6-2 or TRBV6-3 and TRBJ2-6; TRBD1 matches at 11 bases. This CDR3 region has 17 residues. V was pared by 6 bases and J by 0 bases, with 4 bases of the junction left unmatched. Germline CDR1 MNHEY, CDR2 SVGEGT. The DNA for the CDR3 is TGTGCCAGCAGCAGGGACAGGGGGGTCTCTGGGGCCAACGTCCTGACTTTC. It specifies CASSRDRGVSGANVLTF.

V and J are TRBV28 and TRBJ2-1; D not resolved. Per the germline V gene, CDR1 is MDHEN and CDR2 is SYDVKM. The CDR3 has 15 amino acids. The V and J ends lost 6 bases and 4 bases respectively, with 16 bases between them. In nucleotides, the CDR3 is TGTGCCAGCAGCCCGACATCCCGCTTTTACAATGAGCAGTTCTTC. Translation gives CASSPTSRFYNEQFF.